This TCR beta chain stems from a study of T cell responses to AZD1222 COVID-19 vaccine. Across the whole study: The analysis combined second doses at about 4 or about 12 weeks.

Clones were read by immunoSEQ multiplex PCR, and TCRdb kept only the in-frame ones, dropping some. The sample shows over 130,000 clones, roughly 91% of them seen only once. This clone appeared once. Its target is not known. Study findings and constraints: It should be noted that donors were predominantly white British and more often female, and clonal diversity was possibly underestimated.

The TCR was taken from an adult in good health. The starting material was peripheral blood, obtained on day 0 of AZD1222 vaccination.

The CDR3 sequence is CASSLRGRADSAYNEQFF. DNA of the CDR3: TGCGCCAGCAGCCTCAGGGGACGGGCGGACAGCGCTTACAATGAGCAGTTCTTC. V is TRBV5-1 and J is TRBJ2-1; tentative D call: TRBD1 (6 bases). Germline values: CDR1 SGHRS, CDR2 YFSETQ. The CDR3 sequence is 18 residues long. Between the trimmed V and J ends, which lost 4 bases and 4 bases, there was a span of 24 bases.